Sequencing of this TCR beta chain was carried out in a study of cytomegalovirus exposure and HLA in healthy donors (dated by TCRdb to about 2017). A note on the overall study: In an earlier analysis of approximately 500 of the donors, about 260 Gb of sequence data and approximately 120 million unique TCR beta sequences from roughly 190 million T cells were reported. About 300 gigabases of sequencing data and 91 million or so unique TCR sequences made up an early release that covered over 550 HLA-typed donors. Of the 398 genotyped donors, approximately 82% fell in the genetic ancestry cluster associated with self-reported Caucasian donors. The aim of the study was to test whether cataloging public T cell receptors could identify signatures of past pathogen exposure. The study used immunosequencing to profile the T cell repertoires of several hundred subjects and linked those repertoires to cytomegalovirus serostatus. In addition to the first cohort of 666 subjects, a separate validation cohort of 130 or so different subjects was used. The study combined high-throughput TCR immunosequencing, statistical association of individual TCRs with disease status, and machine learning to predict cytomegalovirus infection status. In a later analysis, previously published TCR beta repertoires from about 640 donors were re-analyzed and high-resolution HLA genotyping was added so that TCR occurrence patterns could be studied. Rather than using new phenotypic data, the later analysis identified candidate immune exposures from TCR beta sequences and from how often those sequences occurred across donors. In an earlier analysis of around 540 of the donors, high-throughput TCR beta sequencing was used to judge whether each TCR beta V gene segment behaved as functional or pseudogenic. Alongside the repertoire data, information on donor age, sex, ethnicity and CMV serostatus was compiled. A later genetic analysis used genome-wide SNP genotypes for about 65% of the 666 donors, treating that subset as a discovery cohort. All discovery cohort repertoires had been generated using a single sequencing platform. HLA typing covered class I and class II loci at four-digit resolution. Typing coverage varied by locus: roughly 629-630 donors for A, B, C, DRB1 and DQB1; approximately 560 for DQA1; about 590 for DPA1; fewer than 480 for DPB1. Roughly five DR-DQ haplotypes were handled as single units for association and clustering because linkage in the cohort was strong. On average, roughly 250,000 unique TCR beta nucleotide sequences were sequenced per donor among 300 to 500 genotyped donors of the cohort, with roughly 18% of those sequences being non-productive. What the research found in general, with its limitations: Presence/absence analyses assumed roughly uniform sequencing depth across donors, an assumption that may not hold. Correlated functional status among segregating V segments might reflect linkage disequilibrium, but an unknown experimental factor could not be ruled out. Only TCR beta chains were sequenced in this cohort, and the absence of alpha or paired-chain data limited detectable features. In a later analysis, most CMV-associated TCR beta chains were found to appear HLA-restricted, with HLA associations seemingly driven largely by CMV exposure. The sequencing pipeline was judged likely to have produced a cluster of highly shared sequence variants as a technical artifact. In vitro tests confirmed that a few of the cytomegalovirus-associated TCR beta chains recognize cytomegalovirus antigens. Some IMGT-functional V segments, including TRBV6-2 and TRBV6-3, could not be told apart with the 87-base-pair reads, so those segments were excluded. For the cohort, immune exposure information was limited to CMV serostatus. When HLA alleles, especially DR and DQ, strongly co-occurred, TCR associations were difficult to assign to individual alleles. Because some donors lacked HLA typing at each locus, the association tests relied only on the typed subset. An association between a missense DCLRE1C variant and V-gene and J-gene trimming of TCR beta chains was found in a later genetic analysis and replicated in an independent cohort. In a later analysis, HLA-associated TCR beta chains showed more clonal expansion and lower generation probabilities than non-associated chains that were equally common. Specific HLA alleles were associated with 15,000 to 20,000 TCR beta sequences at a false discovery rate of 0.05 in a later analysis. Several of the top co-occurrence clusters appeared to be linked to parvovirus B19, influenza, CMV and Epstein-Barr virus, according to a later analysis. An earlier analysis of some 590 of the donors showed that most TCR beta V segments appeared in productive rearrangements either about 90% or about 30% of the time, which broadly matched IMGT annotations. A further reported finding was that TCR beta sequences accurately predicted the HLA-A and HLA-B alleles for most subjects in the first cohort. According to the authors, the approach could potentially be generalized to other disease states and immunological phenotypes. Roughly 15 rarely observed V segments, including chromosome 9 orphons, were excluded from the earlier analysis of approximately 500 of the donors because counts were too low. In the study, some 180 TCR beta chains were listed as associated with cytomegalovirus. In a later analysis, the rate of TCR association differed among HLA loci, with DRB1 alleles having the most associated TCRs and HLA-C alleles having the fewest. Most TCR sequences were observed very rarely across donors, whereas some public TCRs were present in many individuals. Compared with the approximately 670-donor mean, donors in an Asian-associated ancestry cluster had fewer N-insertions in productive TCRs, according to a later genetic analysis. The classifier was reported to diagnose cytomegalovirus status with high specificity and sensitivity in both the original cohort and the validation cohort.

The CDR3 goes from the cysteine to the phenylalanine over 13 residues. The entry retains the CDR3 DNA only, 39 bases that are in frame from base 1. V loses 4 bases of germline sequence and J loses 5 bases, and the interval between the two ends is 12 bases. As encoded in the germline V gene, CDR1 is SNHLY while CDR2 is FYNNEI. The cohort consisted of 600 to 700 healthy bone marrow donors. At the time of sampling, all cohort members were nominally healthy, though unrecorded immune exposures were likely present. The donor tested CMV seropositive, placing the donor among the 250 to 300 seropositive members of the cohort. A peripheral blood sample was provided by each donor, and peripheral blood mononuclear cells were used for TCR beta sequencing. Genomic DNA extraction from the blood cell samples was performed with the Qiagen DNeasy Blood Extraction Kit. In this sample, this clone turned up a few times. Its cognate antigen has yet to be identified. No base-level quality is on record; no much larger clone is a single base apart.

Library preparation employed the immunoSEQ multiplex PCR assay. For the multiplex PCR, a mixture combining 60 forward primers for TCR Vbeta segments and 13 reverse primers for TCR Jbeta segments was used. Amplification of the CDR3 region of rearranged TCR beta genes was performed with a multiplex PCR assay on genomic DNA. Amplified TCR beta libraries were sequenced as 87-base-pair reads on the Illumina HiSeq System. The source study handled its data this way. Across the roughly 600 repertoires, a later analysis counted 60 million to 90 million unique TCR beta chains, roughly 11 million of which were shared by at least two donors. A nearest-neighbor algorithm error-corrected the raw reads and collapsed the reads into unique sequences, merging closely related sequences to remove PCR and sequencing errors. To assign V, D and J gene segments, CDR3 sequences were aligned to IMGT reference sequences. For a sequence to be retained, at least a six-nucleotide match to both a V gene segment and a J gene segment was required. Rearrangements were called productive when the CDR3 lacked stop codons and stayed in frame with V and J; all others were non-productive. Following IMGT convention, CDR3 was defined as the stretch from the second conserved V-encoded cysteine up to the conserved J-encoded phenylalanine. In an earlier analysis of around 570 of the donors, sequences lacking an unambiguous match to a single V gene segment were excluded. An earlier analysis of approximately 590 of the donors classified V segments as functional when productive rearrangements were above 56.7% and as segregating when the standard deviation between donors was above 5%. To diagnose cytomegalovirus status from the catalog of TCR beta chain sequences, a statistical classification framework was built. A later analysis assigned V and J genes by comparing TCR nucleotide sequences with IMGT/GENE-DB human TR gene sequences. The TCRdist pipeline was used in a later analysis to assign CDR3 sequences and most-parsimonious VDJ recombination scenarios. In a later analysis, each TCR beta chain was defined by its CDR3 amino acid sequence together with its V-gene family, and reads lacking a unique V-gene family were excluded. To address suspected cross-contamination and a sequencing artifact, a later analysis removed approximately 600 highly shared, low-generation-probability nucleotide sequences. A later analysis calculated a clonal expansion index for each public chain from normalized within-repertoire ranks of inferred template counts. In a later analysis, generation probabilities were computed with a VDJ recombination model fitted to out-of-frame rearrangements, and the resulting probabilities were checked against IGoR. Hypergeometric tests were used in a later analysis to score TCR-TCR, TCR-HLA and TCR-CMV co-occurrence, with a repertoire-size bias correction applied to the TCR pairs. False discovery rates were estimated in a later analysis by permuting HLA or CMV assignments 20 times. In a later analysis, co-occurring TCRs were grouped with DBSCAN, and TCRdist sequence similarity was added when clustering was performed within HLA-allele-positive subsets. Repertoires with fewer than 30,000 or more than 120,000 public chains were left out of co-occurrence clustering, as were five repertoires with anomalous nucleotide sharing. This immuneACCESS table, as held by TCRdb, lists in-frame sequences with V and J called but not all clones. Of the missing ones, under half trace to an unresolved V gene in checked studies; the others have no known cause. V and J calls and clone size follow that table, whereas D and trimming were derived from the DNA. This sample has under 200,000 clones in its table, and more than 65% of those were observed once. The top ten hold under 7.5% of the sample.

Sequences were obtained from PBMCs. The origin of this receptor is a man aged 50 or older in good health and CMV-seropositive. The chain is assembled from TRBV2 and TRBJ2-7; a weak D assignment points to TRBD1 (6 bases agree). The encoded CDR3 is CASSVSGVHEQYF. Read as DNA, the sequence is TGTGCCAGCAGTGTGTCAGGGGTCCACGAGCAGTACTTC.